This passage covers 3 T cell receptor beta chains from one sample sequenced in a study of blood T cell repertoires in COVID-19. The protocol was immunoSEQ multiplex PCR, while the TCRdb copy is restricted to in-frame clones and leaves out a portion. The sample shows about 23,000 clones, about 88% of them seen only once. The sample was peripheral blood. The receptors were gathered from a human donor with acute or convalescent COVID-19. The donor label of this sample is uncertain.

This clone has a single count. The rearrangement links TRBV2 to TRBJ1-5; the D gene is possibly TRBD1 (6 bases). The germline V gene has CDR1 SNHLY and CDR2 FYNNEI. The CDR3 is 14 amino acids. V dropped 7 bases and J dropped 9 bases, with 19 bases sitting between them. The CDR3 is CASTENGGVRPQHF. The CDR3 DNA is TGTGCCAGCACCGAGAATGGGGGCGTGAGGCCCCAGCATTTT.

About this clone: Other DNA sequences of this sample code for an identical CDR3. This chain links TRBV5-1 with TRBJ2-3, with D perhaps matching TRBD2 (7 bases). This CDR3 is built from 14 residues. V was clipped by 3 bases and J by 5 bases, with 13 bases between them. Germline V gene data show CDR1 as SGHRS and CDR2 as YFSETQ. The CDR3 sequence is CASSWGLAEDTQYF. As DNA, the CDR3 is TGCGCCAGCAGCTGGGGGCTAGCGGAAGATACGCAGTATTTT. Drawing the rest from reference TRBV5-1 and TRBJ2-3, the complete variable domain is KAGVTQTPRYLIKTRGQQVTLSCSPISGHRSVSWYQQTPGQGLQFLFEYFSETQRNKGNFPGRFSGRQFSNSRSEMNVSTLELGDSALYLCASSWGLAEDTQYFGPGTRLTVL.

The chain links TRBV25-1 to TRBJ2-6; 8 nucleotides match TRBD1. In germline, CDR1 is MGHDK, CDR2 SYGVNS. The CDR3 runs 17 residues. Trimming cost V 7 bases and J 0 bases; bases outside gene matches: 8. The CDR3 DNA is TGTGCCAGCACCCCGGGACAGGCCCTCTCTGGGGCCAACGTCCTGACTTTC. As protein: CASTPGQALSGANVLTF.